Below, 6 T cell receptor beta chains from the same sample are listed, as sequenced in a study of CD4+ T cells in melanoma. The protocol was immunoSEQ multiplex PCR, while the TCRdb copy is restricted to in-frame clones and leaves out a portion. The sample includes 4,000 to 5,000 clones, approximately 64% of them seen just once. Source material: cells from a culture (not recorded whether cultured in vitro). All receptors derive from a human donor with melanoma.

The chain couples TRBV9 to TRBJ2-3, with D perhaps matching TRBD2 (6 bases). The CDR3 contains 16 residues. V was cut by 3 bases and J by 1 base, with 15 bases left in between. CDR1 and CDR2 (germline): SGDLS, YYNGEE. CDR3 protein: CASSADYHPGTDTQYF. Written as DNA, the CDR3 is TGTGCCAGCAGCGCGGACTACCACCCCGGCACAGATACGCAGTATTTT.

This clone was counted between two and nine times. The chain links TRBV30 to TRBJ2-7, with TRBD2 matching 12 bases. V shed 7 bases and J 4 bases; nucleotides not matched to a gene: 5. The CDR3 covers 13 residues. Germline values: CDR1 GTSNPN, CDR2 SVGIG (reference sequence). DNA for the CDR3: TGTGCCTCGACTAGCGGGGGTCGTTACGAGCAGTACTTC. This translates into CASTSGGRYEQYF.

The J gene is TRBJ1-5, the V gene TRBV9; 8 nucleotides match TRBD1. The V gene end was trimmed by 4 bases and the J gene end by 1 base; junction bases not matched to a gene: 7. There are 16 residues in the CDR3. Germline V CDR1 and CDR2: SGDLS, YYNGEE. CDR3 DNA: TGTGCCAGCAGCCCCTGGGACAGGCAGAGCAATCAGCCCCAGCATTTT. This gives the protein CASSPWDRQSNQPQHF. Based on the CDR3 plus reference TRBV9 and TRBJ1-5, the full variable domain is DSGVTQTPKHLITATGQRVTLRCSPRSGDLSVYWYQQSLDQGLQFLIQYYNGEERAKGNILERFSAQQFPDLHSELNLSSLELGDSALYFCASSPWDRQSNQPQHFGDGTRLSIL.

The chain carries TRBV30 and TRBJ2-1, with unresolved D. Germline V CDR1 and CDR2: GTSNPN, SVGIG (reference sequence). The CDR3 covers 12 residues. V was clipped by 2 bases and J by 9 bases, with 11 bases between them. CDR3 protein: CAWSSTPSEQFF. The CDR3 nucleotides read TGTGCCTGGAGTTCTACCCCGAGTGAGCAGTTCTTC.

The chain couples TRBV30 to TRBJ2-3; 8 bases align to TRBD2. The CDR3 runs to 15 residues. CDR1 GTSNPN and CDR2 SVGIG come from the germline V gene (reference sequence). V shed 4 bases, J shed 2 bases, and the junction held 8 bases outside the gene matches. The CDR3 DNA follows: TGTGCCTGGATAGGCGCGGGGGGCCCCACAGATACGCAGTATTTT. This encodes CAWIGAGGPTDTQYF.

The chain links TRBV3-1 (or the pseudogene TRBV3-2) to TRBJ2-5; 12 nucleotides match TRBD2. The CDR3 covers 15 residues. Germline V gives CDR1 LGHDT, CDR2 YNNKEL (reference sequence). J gave up 5 bases and V 4 bases, and 5 bases lay outside the gene matches. DNA for the CDR3: TGTGCCAGCAGCCCTAGACTAGCGGGGGTGGAGACCCAGTACTTC. This gives the protein CASSPRLAGVETQYF.